Sequencing of this T cell receptor (beta chain) was carried out in a study of regulatory T cells in long-lasting Graves disease. In its sample, this clonotype was seen many times. The length of the CDR3 is 17 residues. Germline CDR1 reads KGHSH; CDR2 reads LQKENI. For TCR beta, libraries came from iRepertoire HTBI primers and Arm-PCR of CDR3 regions. TCRdb re-called the multiplex PCR reads through MiXCR, storing one row per CDR3 protein. The table lists around 450,000 distinct CDR3 sequences, 15% of them singletons, with about a sixth in the top ten. Regarding time point: newly diagnosed GD, antithyroid drugs for less than 3 months. Researchers made the TCR library from RNA that was extracted from PBMCs. This sample was shared with a second study, whose subject was T cells in Graves' hyperthyroidism and ophthalmopathy.

The genes are TRBV18 and TRBJ2-1; a weak D match, TRBD1 (6 bases). The DNA matches TRBJ2-5 better at its end, which makes the J call doubtful. The material was peripheral blood mononuclear cells (PBMCs), obtained at new diagnosis, from a patient treated with antithyroid drugs. The clonotype was recovered from a woman aged 30 to 39 with Graves disease. The CDR3 bases are TGTGCCAGCTCACCAGGACATCCGATACAGGGTAGAGAGACCCAGTACTTC. Translation gives CASSPGHPIQGRETQYF.